The present entry profiles one T cell receptor beta chain with its context. This sample is part of a study of blood T cell repertoires in COVID-19. The repertoire was sequenced with immunoSEQ multiplex PCR; TCRdb's copy has only in-frame clones and lacks some. The sample records some 110,000 clones, roughly 84% being singletons. Germline CDR1 is SGHRS and CDR2 is YFSETQ. The trim removed 4 bases at V and 3 bases at J, leaving 13 bases unmatched. The CDR3 totals 18 residues. The chain employs TRBV5-1 and TRBJ1-3; 10 nucleotides align to TRBD1. This clonotype was sampled from a woman aged 25 to 39 who had recovered from COVID-19. Material: PBMCs or T cells enriched from blood (not recorded which). CDR3 in amino acids: CASSPGVGTGDFGNTIYF. The CDR3 coding sequence is TGCGCCAGCAGCCCTGGAGTGGGGACAGGGGACTTTGGAAACACCATATATTTT.